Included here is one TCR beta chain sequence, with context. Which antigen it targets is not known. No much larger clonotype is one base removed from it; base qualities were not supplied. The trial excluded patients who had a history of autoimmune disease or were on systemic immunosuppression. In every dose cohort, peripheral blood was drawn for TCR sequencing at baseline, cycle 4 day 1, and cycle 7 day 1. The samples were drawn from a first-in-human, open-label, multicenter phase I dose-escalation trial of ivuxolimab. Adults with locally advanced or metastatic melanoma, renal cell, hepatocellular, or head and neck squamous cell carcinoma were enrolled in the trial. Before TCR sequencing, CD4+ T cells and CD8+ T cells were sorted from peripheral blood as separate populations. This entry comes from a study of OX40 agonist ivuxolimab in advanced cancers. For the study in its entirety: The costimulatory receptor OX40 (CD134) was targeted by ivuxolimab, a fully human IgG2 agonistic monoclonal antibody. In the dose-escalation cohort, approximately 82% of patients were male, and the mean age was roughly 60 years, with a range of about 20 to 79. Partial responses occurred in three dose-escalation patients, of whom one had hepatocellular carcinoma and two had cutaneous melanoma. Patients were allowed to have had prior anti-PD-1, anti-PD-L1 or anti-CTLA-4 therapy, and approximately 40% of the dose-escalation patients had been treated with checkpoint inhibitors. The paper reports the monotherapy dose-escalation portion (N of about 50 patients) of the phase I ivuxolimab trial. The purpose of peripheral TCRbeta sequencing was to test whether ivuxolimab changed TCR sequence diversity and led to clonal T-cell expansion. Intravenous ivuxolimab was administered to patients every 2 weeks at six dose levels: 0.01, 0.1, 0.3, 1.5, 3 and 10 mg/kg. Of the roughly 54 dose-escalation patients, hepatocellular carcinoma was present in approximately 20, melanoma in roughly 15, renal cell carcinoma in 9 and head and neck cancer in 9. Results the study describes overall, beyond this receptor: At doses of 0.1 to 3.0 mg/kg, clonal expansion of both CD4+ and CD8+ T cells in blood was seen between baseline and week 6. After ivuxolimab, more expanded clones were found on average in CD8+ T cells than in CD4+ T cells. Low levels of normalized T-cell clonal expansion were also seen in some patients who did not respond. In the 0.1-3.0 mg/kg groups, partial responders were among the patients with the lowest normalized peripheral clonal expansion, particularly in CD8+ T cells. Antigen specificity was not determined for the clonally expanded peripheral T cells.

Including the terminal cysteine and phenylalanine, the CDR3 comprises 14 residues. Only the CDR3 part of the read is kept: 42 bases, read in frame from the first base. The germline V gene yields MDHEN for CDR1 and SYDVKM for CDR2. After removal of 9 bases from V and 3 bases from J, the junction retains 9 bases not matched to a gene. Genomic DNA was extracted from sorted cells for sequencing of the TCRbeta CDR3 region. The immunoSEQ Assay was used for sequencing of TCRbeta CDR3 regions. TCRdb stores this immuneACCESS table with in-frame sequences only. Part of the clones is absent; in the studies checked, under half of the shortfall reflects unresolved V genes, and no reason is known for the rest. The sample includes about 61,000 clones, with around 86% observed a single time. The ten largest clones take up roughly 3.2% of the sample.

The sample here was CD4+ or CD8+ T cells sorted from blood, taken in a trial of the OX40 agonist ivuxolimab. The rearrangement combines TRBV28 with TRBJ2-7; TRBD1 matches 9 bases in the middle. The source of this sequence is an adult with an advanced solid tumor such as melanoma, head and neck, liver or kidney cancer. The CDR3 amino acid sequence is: CASYAGTGSYEQYF. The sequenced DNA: TGTGCCAGTTACGCCGGGACAGGGAGCTACGAGCAGTACTTC.